A selection of T cell receptor beta chains follows, all from one sample in a study of blood T cell repertoires in COVID-19. Clones were read by immunoSEQ multiplex PCR, and TCRdb kept only the in-frame ones, dropping some. Found here are 200,000 or so clones, 84% of them singletons; the top ten hold over 10%. Sequenced material: peripheral blood. All receptors derive from a human donor in a cohort sampled during active COVID-19. CDR3s include the opening cysteine and the closing phenylalanine or tryptophan. The D gene is left open where the match is weak. Clone size is shown for a subset of rows, as once, few, many or a class of expanded clone.

>NA|TRBJ1-5|TRBV9|NA
TGTGCCAGCAGCGCCCGGGGGAATCAGCCCCAGCATTTT
CASSARGNQPQHF
>NA|TRBJ2-3|TRBV28|TRBD2
TGTGCCAGCAGTGGGACTAGCGGGAGTGATCCAGATACGCAGTATTTT
CASSGTSGSDPDTQYF
>once|TRBJ2-3|TRBV7-9|NA
TGTGCCAGCAGCTTAGGGGGGCTCCGCTCCACAGATACGCAGTATTTT
CASSLGGLRSTDTQYF
>NA|TRBJ1-1|TRBV6-1|TRBD1
TGTGCCAGCAGTGAAGCCGTGACAGGGCGGCACACTGAAGCTTTCTTT
CASSEAVTGRHTEAFF
>once|TRBJ2-5|TRBV5-5|TRBD2
TGTGCCAGCAGCTTCTCCGGGACTAGCGGGGACCAAGAGACCCAGTACTTC
CASSFSGTSGDQETQYF
>NA|TRBJ2-7|TRBV7-2|TRBD2
TGTGCCAGCAGCTTAACCTCGGGGGGCTACGAGCAGTACTTC
CASSLTSGGYEQYF
>once|TRBJ1-2|TRBV18|NA
TGTGCCAGCTCCCTTGGGGCCAGTGGCTACACCTTC
CASSLGASGYTF
>once|TRBJ2-2|TRBV19|NA
TGTGCCAGTACCAGGGCGGTCGGGGAGCTGTTTTTT
CASTRAVGELFF
>few|TRBJ1-5|TRBV30|TRBD1
TGTGCCTGGAGCCCTGGGACAGGGGGTTCATATAGCAATCAGCCCCAGCATTTT
CAWSPGTGGSYSNQPQHF
>once|TRBJ1-2|TRBV2|TRBD1
TGTGCCATGTGGACAGGGTCGACTGGCTACACCTTC
CAMWTGSTGYTF
>NA|TRBJ2-7|TRBV5-1|TRBD2
TGCGCCAGCAGCTTGGATAGCGGGAGTAACGAGCAGTACTTC
CASSLDSGSNEQYF
>few|TRBJ2-1|TRBV11-2|NA
TGTGCCAGCAGCCAAAATGGGCATTTGGGTGAGCAGTTCTTC
CASSQNGHLGEQFF
>NA|TRBJ2-7|TRBV2|TRBD1
TGTGCCAGCAGGAGACAGGGGGCGGCTTACGAGCAGTACTTC
CASRRQGAAYEQYF
>NA|TRBJ1-1|TRBV5-1|NA
TGCGCCAGCAGCTCCTCGACGGGAGTGAAGACTGAAGCTTTCTTT
CASSSSTGVKTEAFF
>NA|TRBJ1-4|TRBV6-6|NA
TGTGCCAGCAGCTGGGGTGAGAGGGGAGGTGAAAAACTGTTTTTT
CASSWGERGGEKLFF
>NA|TRBJ1-5|TRBV4-2|NA
TGTGCCAGCGCTCGGACAGCGGCTAGCAATCAGCCCCAGCATTTT
CASARTAASNQPQHF
>few|TRBJ1-1|TRBV3-1/TRBV3-2|NA
TGTGCCAGCACGGGACAAATGAACACTGAAGCTTTCTTT
CASTGQMNTEAFF
>NA|TRBJ1-4|TRBV6-6|NA
TGTGCCAGCCGAGGCCCTAATGAAAAACTGTTTTTT
CASRGPNEKLFF
>NA|TRBJ2-2|TRBV19|NA
TGTGCCAGTAGTATAGCGGCTTCGGGGACCGGGGAGCTGTTTTTT
CASSIAASGTGELFF
>NA|TRBJ2-3|TRBV6-5|NA
TGTGCCAGCAGGGTAGCGTTTAGCACAGATACGCAGTATTTT
CASRVAFSTDTQYF
>NA|TRBJ1-2|TRBV28|TRBD1
TGTGCCAGCAGTCGGGACAGGGTGATGGATGGCTACACCTTC
CASSRDRVMDGYTF
>NA|TRBJ1-1|TRBV27|NA
TGTGCCATCTCGAAAGGGGGGAACACTGAAGCTTTCTTT
CAISKGGNTEAFF
>NA|TRBJ2-5|TRBV5-1|NA
TGCGCCAGCGGGCGGGTTTATGCTCCGGGGGAGACCCAGTACTTC
CASGRVYAPGETQYF
>NA|TRBJ1-5|TRBV7-8|TRBD1
TGTGCCAGCAGCCCCCCTGTGAGGACAGGGGGCAATCAGCCCCAGCATTTT
CASSPPVRTGGNQPQHF
>NA|TRBJ1-5|TRBV5-1|TRBD1
TGCGCCAGCAGCTTGACAGGGGGCTACCAGCCCCAGCATTTT
CASSLTGGYQPQHF
>NA|TRBJ1-5|TRBV2|TRBD1
TGTGCCAGCGACAGGGAAAATCAGCCCCAGCATTTT
CASDRENQPQHF
>NA|TRBJ1-2|TRBV11-2|TRBD1
TGTGCCAGCAGCTCGGGACAGGGATTCTATGGCTACACCTTC
CASSSGQGFYGYTF
>NA|TRBJ1-2|TRBV28|NA
TGTGCCAGCAGTTTAACTTATGGCTACACCTTC
CASSLTYGYTF
>NA|TRBJ2-4|TRBV28|NA
TGTGCCAGCAGTTTACCTATGAAAGCCCTAGCCAAAAACATTCAGTACTTC
CASSLPMKALAKNIQYF
>NA|TRBJ1-6|TRBV15|TRBD1
TGTGCCACCAGCGGACTAACAGGGGCTTCACCCCTCCACTTT
CATSGLTGASPLHF
>NA|TRBJ2-2|TRBV4-1|TRBD2
TGCGCCAGCAGCCAAGAGGGTAGCGGGTGGAACACCGGGGAGCTGTTTTTT
CASSQEGSGWNTGELFF